This T cell receptor (beta chain) was identified during a study of vaccination and CD4 T cells after COVID-19 (dated by TCRdb to the early 2020s). In terms of the full investigation: Convalescent patients had a positive SARS-CoV-2 result on nasal swab PCR, and of these patients, nine had mild disease and one had severe disease. The convalescent cohort included six males and four females, with two Hispanic individuals, seven Caucasians, two Asians and one multiracial person. Each participant got two doses of either the Pfizer-BioNTech BNT162b2 vaccine (n=8) or the Moderna mRNA-1273 vaccine (n=2). Post-COVID blood samples from convalescent patients were collected a median of around 110 days after diagnosis, with a range of about 30 to 170 days. Post-vaccine blood samples were taken a median of around 68 days after the second vaccine dose, with a range of 14 to 241 days. Culture stimuli were overlapping spike peptide pools from SARS-CoV-2 and from the common cold coronaviruses HCoV-NL63, HCoV-OC43 and HCoV-229E. Control cultures received a CEFX viral epitope pool as the positive control, an HIV-1 Nef peptide pool as the negative control, or no peptide. In about 11 COVID-19 convalescent patients and a handful of infection-naive healthy vaccine recipients, the spike-specific CD4+ TCR repertoire before mRNA vaccination was compared with the repertoire after mRNA vaccination.

The library was generated by PCR. DNA from cultured CD4+ T cells underwent TCR sequencing with the Oncomine TCR Beta short-read assay at the Johns Hopkins FTIC core. The QIAamp micro DNA kit was used to extract genomic DNA from the cultured CD4+ T cells. The Oncomine TCR Beta libraries from cultured CD4+ T cells were pooled using unique dual indexes and then sequenced on an Illumina iSeq 100. In the paper's pipeline: Non-productive sequences were removed, and CDR3s not starting with C, not ending with F or W, or shorter than 7 amino acids were discarded. The MANAFEST web application identified antigen-specific clonotypes by comparing peptide-stimulated wells against reference wells and other culture wells. For a clone to be called positive, the clone needed an FDR below 0.05, an odds ratio above 5, and a productive frequency above 0.1% in at least two of three replicate wells. Cross-reactive clonotypes were defined as significantly expanded in both SARS-CoV-2 spike wells and at least one common cold coronavirus spike condition. CDR3 homology was assessed with Levenshtein distances (stringdist) and unrooted phylogenetic trees (ape) in R version 3.6.1. TCRdb took the public reads, trimmed them with fastp at Q25, ran MiXCR for clone calling and kept in-frame beta chains. For every CDR3 protein sequence, its rows merge into one entry that carries the most common genes and DNA. The V and J calls were not made by the authors but by TCRdb's processing. The sample data list 7,500 to 8,500 distinct CDR3 sequences, and around 50% of these were observed just once. 22% of the sample belongs to the ten largest clones.

Turning to this clonotype: Its antigen target is currently unknown. The input lacks base qualities; no much larger clone sits a single base away.

The treatment or condition label for this specimen denotes: approximately 11-day PBMC culture with coronavirus spike peptide pools or control peptides (ViraFEST assay). The ViraFEST assay was used in the study, in which antigen-specific T cells were expanded with peptide pools and expanded clonotypes were subsequently identified by TCR sequencing. Positive SARS-CoV-2 PCR tests in the convalescent patients dated from March to December 2020, before Alpha, Beta and Delta variants emerged in the United States. Each well held about 1.8 million PBMCs cultured with 10 ug/ml peptide pools in IMDM containing about 5% human AB serum and approximately 10 IU/ml IL-2. Half of the culture medium was replaced with fresh IL-2-containing medium on days 3 and 7. CD4+ T cells were isolated after about nine days of culture through negative selection using the EasySep CD4+ T cell isolation kit. Ficoll-Paque Plus gradient centrifugation was used to isolate PBMCs from whole blood, and the isolated PBMCs were then either used fresh or cryopreserved at -140C. Triplicate wells were generally used for each culture condition.

Broader findings and caveats from the paper: The median number of SARS-CoV-2-reactive clonotypes rose from about 19 after infection to approximately 41 after vaccination, but the change was not significant. Among the post-vaccine SARS-CoV-2-reactive clones in convalescent patients, a median approximately 86% showed up only after vaccination, which suggests vaccine-specific priming. Relatively few convalescent patients were included in the study, and early timepoints after natural infection were not analyzed. Nearly all vaccine-specific clones in convalescent patients (304 of 307) were mono-reactive for SARS-CoV-2 spike rather than cross-reactive with common cold coronaviruses.

Sequenced sample: CD4+ T cells from blood, cultured in vitro. The sequence came from a human donor who had recovered from COVID-19.

The bases read TGTGCCAGCAGCTTAACGCCTAGCGTTTCCTACAATGAGCAGTTCTTC. This yields the protein CASSLTPSVSYNEQFF. The chain joins TRBV7-3 to TRBJ2-1; TRBD2 is a weak D gene call, 6 bases matching. Taken from cysteine to phenylalanine, the CDR3 has 16 residues. Only the CDR3 portion is preserved as DNA: 48 bases, with reading frame beginning at the first base. The germline V gene sets CDR1 to SGHTA and CDR2 to FQGTGA. V is cut by 0 bases and J by 1 base, and the space between the germline ends is 10 bases.